These 12 T cell receptor beta chains originate from one sample sequenced in a study of beta chain features in type 1 diabetes listed by TCRdb under 2018. Library preparation was by the immunoSEQ multiplex PCR assay. The entire isolated RNA was reverse transcribed using the High Capacity cDNA Reverse Transcription Kit, and thus expressed TCRB transcripts were sequenced. TCRdb holds this immuneACCESS table with in-frame rearrangements only. Some clones are missing; in checked studies, unresolved V genes explain under half, and the rest has no known cause. The sample records some 900,000 clones, roughly 15% of which are singletons. 0.023% of the sample goes to the ten largest clones. The source material was naive CD4+ T cells from blood. The sample's cell subset or site label, in plain terms: true naive CD4+ T cells. These receptor sequences come from a woman under 30 in good health.

This clone was counted between two and nine times. V usage is TRBV7-2 and J usage is TRBJ2-1; TRBD2 matches 13 bases. Germline V gives CDR1 SGHTA, CDR2 FQGNSA. This CDR3 comprises 17 residues. V gave up 4 bases and J gave up 8 bases; unmatched junction bases: 11. The CDR3 reads CASSSSWTSGSRYEQFF. CDR3 sequence (DNA): TGTGCCAGCAGCTCCTCCTGGACTAGCGGGAGTAGATATGAGCAGTTCTTC. Using reference TRBV7-2 and TRBJ2-1 for the parts outside the CDR3, the full variable domain is GAGVSQSPSNKVTEKGKDVELRCDPISGHTALYWYRQSLGQGLEFLIYFQGNSAPDKSGLPSDRFSAERTGGSVSTLTIQRTQQEDSAVYLCASSSSWTSGSRYEQFFGPGTRLTVL.

Concerning this clone itself: Other DNA sequences from this sample encode an identical CDR3 as well. This sequence joins TRBV6-1 and TRBJ2-7; D unclear. Trimming removed 8 bases from V and 1 base from J, with 9 bases in between. CDR1 and CDR2 (germline): MNHNS, SASEGT. The CDR3 is 12 residues long. For the CDR3, the DNA is TGTGCCAGCGCCGGGCTGTCCTACGAGCAGTACTTC. Its translation: CASAGLSYEQYF.

Turning to this clone: Distinct nucleotide sequences in the sample also encode this CDR3. CDR3 residues: CASSYSSGSGNTIYF. The CDR3 DNA is TGTGCCAGCAGTTACTCGTCGGGCTCTGGAAACACCATATATTTT. The chain uses TRBV6-5 and TRBJ1-3, with no clear D. Germline V gene data show CDR1 as MNHEY and CDR2 as SVGAGI. The CDR3 sequence is 15 residues long. Trimming took off 0 bases at V and 0 bases at J, with 6 bases between the two ends.

The chain combines TRBV28 with TRBJ2-7, with D tentatively TRBD2 (5 bases). Deletions cut 3 bases from V and 3 bases from J, with 12 bases between. This CDR3 has 14 residues. Germline V lookup: CDR1 MDHEN, CDR2 SYDVKM. Here the CDR3 reads CASSFGTRNYEQYF. As DNA, the CDR3 is TGTGCCAGCAGTTTCGGTACTAGAAACTACGAGCAGTACTTC.

This rearrangement joins TRBV5-1 to TRBJ2-7; 7 bases align to TRBD1. This CDR3 comprises 14 residues. Per germline, CDR1 SGHRS and CDR2 YFSETQ. V gave up 4 bases and J gave up 0 bases; unmatched junction bases: 4. The CDR3 coding sequence is TGCGCCAGCAGCCCTGACAGGGCCTCCTACGAGCAGTACTTC. Protein: CASSPDRASYEQYF.

Only a few counts were recorded for this clone. The genes are TRBV6-1 and TRBJ1-1; D gene uncertain. V was clipped by 4 bases and J by 6 bases, with 15 bases between them. The V gene's germline CDR1 is MNHNS and CDR2 SASEGT. The CDR3 is 14 residues long. The CDR3 coding sequence is TGTGCCAGCAGTGGAGCCCCACCGGGGTCTGAAGCTTTCTTT. It encodes CASSGAPPGSEAFF.

This chain uses TRBV5-1 with TRBJ2-2, with no clear D. V was shortened by 2 bases and J by 1 base, with 6 bases between the two germline ends. The CDR3 consists of 14 residues. Germline V gene lookup returns CDR1 SGHRS and CDR2 YFSETQ. CDR3 nucleotide sequence: TGCGCCAGCAGCTTTGGGGAGAACACCGGGGAGCTGTTTTTT. This sequence encodes CASSFGENTGELFF.

The sample holds a few counts of this clone. The rearrangement links TRBV9 to TRBJ2-5; 9 bases align to TRBD2. The V gene end was trimmed by 0 bases and the J gene end by 8 bases; junction bases not matched to a gene: 17. Germline CDR1 reads SGDLS; CDR2 reads YYNGEE. This CDR3 is 18 amino acids long. CDR3 region: CASSVDPSGDLNQGTQYF. The DNA for the CDR3 is TGTGCCAGCAGCGTAGACCCTAGCGGGGACCTCAACCAAGGTACCCAGTACTTC.

This clone showed up just a few times. J is TRBJ2-2 and V is TRBV29-1, with D uncertain. CDR1 is SQVTM, CDR2 ANQGSEA, per germline. Trimming cost V 3 bases and J 2 bases, with 7 bases left between them. The CDR3 covers 13 residues. Here the CDR3 DNA reads TGCAGCGTTGATCCTCATAACACCGGGGAGCTGTTTTTT. It codes for CSVDPHNTGELFF.

This chain joins TRBV7-9 and TRBJ2-3; 8 bases are a match to TRBD1. This CDR3 is built from 15 residues. V lost 3 bases, J lost 2 bases, and 4 bases stayed unmatched. Germline V lookup: CDR1 SEHNR, CDR2 FQNEAQ (reference sequence). The CDR3, as DNA: TGTGCCAGCAGCTTTTGGACAGGGCTCACAGATACGCAGTATTTT. It is translated as CASSFWTGLTDTQYF.

The table lists this clone with a few counts. This chain connects TRBV7-2 to TRBJ2-3; tentative D call: TRBD2 (6 bases). Trimming shortened V by 6 bases and J by 0 bases, and 16 bases separated the two germline ends. Germline loops: CDR1 SGHTA, CDR2 FQGNSA. This CDR3 contains 16 residues. The CDR3 region is CASSHRWRGSTDTQYF. The DNA of the CDR3 is TGTGCCAGCAGTCACAGGTGGAGGGGAAGCACAGATACGCAGTATTTT.

This clone was picked up a small number of times. The rearrangement links TRBV14 to TRBJ2-4, with 7 bases aligning to TRBD2. Per germline, CDR1 SGHDN and CDR2 FVKESK. CDR3 length equals 18 residues. The V and J ends lost 4 bases and 1 base, in that order; junction bases with no gene match: 13. The CDR3 DNA follows: TGTGCCAGCAGCCCCGGGGTCCGGGAGGACTTTGCCAAAAACATTCAGTACTTC. Amino acid sequence: CASSPGVREDFAKNIQYF.